The rows below give T cell receptor beta chains drawn from one sample of a study of T cells in Graves' hyperthyroidism and ophthalmopathy. TCRdb reanalysed the multiplex PCR reads using MiXCR and keeps one entry per CDR3 protein. The sample records about half a million distinct CDR3 sequences, roughly 15% being singletons. Specimen: blood. The receptors were gathered from a woman aged 30 to 39 with Graves' ophthalmopathy. Both conserved end residues are trimmed from each CDR3. Each record gives: V gene, D gene, CDR3 protein. D genes are given only for firm matches.

>TRBV5-1|TRBD1
ASSLAGRGFETQY
>TRBV5-1|.
ASSLVNSIINEQF
>TRBV28|.
ASSSLGDWF
>TRBV12-3/TRBV12-4|.
ASSFDGSSYNEQF
>TRBV20-1|TRBD2
SAPAGGLLDTQY
>TRBV20-1|TRBD1
SAREGWPGGTNEQF
>TRBV6-5|.
ASSYSSPGANVLT
>TRBV3-1|TRBD1
ASSHRQGVADTQY
>TRBV20-1|TRBD2
SARSTSGSYYEQY
>TRBV7-2|TRBD2
ASSPRLSGVYEQY
>TRBV19|.
ASSIGLARDTQY
>TRBV20-1|.
SASRTGRYEQY
>TRBV15|.
ATSYLGWGGTEAF
>TRBV7-9|.
ASSFRTHNEQF
>TRBV2|TRBD1
ASTRGDSYNEKLF
>TRBV19|.
ASRNRASYEQY
>TRBV2|TRBD1
ASVRDRVEQY